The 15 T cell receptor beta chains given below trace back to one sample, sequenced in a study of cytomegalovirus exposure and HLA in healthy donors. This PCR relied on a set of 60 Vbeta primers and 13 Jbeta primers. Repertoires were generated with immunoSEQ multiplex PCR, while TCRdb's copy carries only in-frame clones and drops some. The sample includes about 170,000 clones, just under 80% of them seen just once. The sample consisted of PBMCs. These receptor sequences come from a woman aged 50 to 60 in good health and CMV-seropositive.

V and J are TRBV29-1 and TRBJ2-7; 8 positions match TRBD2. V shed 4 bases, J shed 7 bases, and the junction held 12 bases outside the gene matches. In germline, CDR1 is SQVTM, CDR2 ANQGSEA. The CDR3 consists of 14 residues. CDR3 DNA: TGCAGCGTTGGCATCCAGCGGGGGCCGGGGGAGCAGTACTTC. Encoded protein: CSVGIQRGPGEQYF.

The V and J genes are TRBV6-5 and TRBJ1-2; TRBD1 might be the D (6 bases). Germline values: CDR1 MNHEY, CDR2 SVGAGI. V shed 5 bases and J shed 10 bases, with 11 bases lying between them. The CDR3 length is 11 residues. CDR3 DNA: TGTGCCAGCAGTCTAGGGACACACTACACCTTC. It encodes CASSLGTHYTF.

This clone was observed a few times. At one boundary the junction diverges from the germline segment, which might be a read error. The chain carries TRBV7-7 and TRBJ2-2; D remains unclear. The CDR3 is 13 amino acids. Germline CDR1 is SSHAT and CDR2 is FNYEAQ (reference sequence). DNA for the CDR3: TGTGCTAGCAGCTTGAGTGGTGTCGGGGAGCTGTTTTTT. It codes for CASSLSGVGELFF. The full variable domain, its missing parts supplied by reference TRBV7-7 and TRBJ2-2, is GAGVSQSPRYKVTKRGQDVTLRCDPISSHATLYWYQQALGQGPEFLTYFNYEAQPDKSGLPSDRFSAERPEGSISTLTIQRTEQRDSAMYRCASSLSGVGELFFGEGSRLTVL.

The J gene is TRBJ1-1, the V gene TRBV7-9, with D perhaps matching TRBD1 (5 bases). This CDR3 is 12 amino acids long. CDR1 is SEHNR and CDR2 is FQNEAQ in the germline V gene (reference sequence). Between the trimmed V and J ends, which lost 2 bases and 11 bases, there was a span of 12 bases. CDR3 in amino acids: CASSLLGVIAFF. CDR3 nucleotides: TGTGCCAGCAGCTTACTAGGGGTTATTGCTTTCTTT.

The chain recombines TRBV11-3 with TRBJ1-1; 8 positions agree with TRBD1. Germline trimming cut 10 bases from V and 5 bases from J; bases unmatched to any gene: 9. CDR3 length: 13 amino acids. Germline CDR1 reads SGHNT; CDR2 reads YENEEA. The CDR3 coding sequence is TGTGCCATCGGGACAGGCTGGGGGACTGAAGCTTTCTTT. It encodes CAIGTGWGTEAFF.

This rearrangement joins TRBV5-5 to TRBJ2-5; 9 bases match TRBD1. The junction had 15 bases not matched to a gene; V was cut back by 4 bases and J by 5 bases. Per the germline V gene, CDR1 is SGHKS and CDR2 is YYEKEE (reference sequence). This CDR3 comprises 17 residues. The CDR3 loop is CASSLGTGPHLGETQYF. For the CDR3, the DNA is TGTGCCAGCAGCCTCGGGACAGGGCCCCATTTAGGGGAGACCCAGTACTTC.

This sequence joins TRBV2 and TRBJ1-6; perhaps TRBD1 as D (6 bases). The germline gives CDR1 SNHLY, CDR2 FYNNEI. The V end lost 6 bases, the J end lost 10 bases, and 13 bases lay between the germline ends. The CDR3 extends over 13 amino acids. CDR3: CASREYRASPLHF. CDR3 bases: TGTGCCAGCAGAGAGTACAGGGCATCACCCCTCCACTTT.

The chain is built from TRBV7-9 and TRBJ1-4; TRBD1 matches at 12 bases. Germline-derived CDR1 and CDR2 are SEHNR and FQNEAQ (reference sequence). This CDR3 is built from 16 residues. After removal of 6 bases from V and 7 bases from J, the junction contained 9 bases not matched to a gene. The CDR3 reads CASSPGQGARGEKLFF. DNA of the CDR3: TGTGCCAGCAGTCCGGGACAGGGGGCGCGCGGTGAAAAACTGTTTTTT.

Here the CDR3 reads CASSLGAGGPYEQFF. In DNA form, the CDR3 reads TGTGCCAGCAGCTTAGGGGCGGGGGGGCCCTATGAGCAGTTCTTC. The chain is built from TRBV11-3 and TRBJ2-1; TRBD2 matches 9 bases. V trimming: 1 base; J trimming: 8 bases; junction bases outside the gene matches: 6. The V gene's germline CDR1 is SGHNT and CDR2 YENEEA. The length of the CDR3 is 15 residues.

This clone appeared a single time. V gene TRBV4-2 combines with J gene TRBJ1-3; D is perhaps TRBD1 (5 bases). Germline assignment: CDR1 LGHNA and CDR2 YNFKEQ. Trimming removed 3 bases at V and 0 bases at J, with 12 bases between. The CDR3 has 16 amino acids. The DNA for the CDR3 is TGTGCCAGCAGCCAGCTGACAGCTGACTCTGGAAACACCATATATTTT. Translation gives CASSQLTADSGNTIYF.

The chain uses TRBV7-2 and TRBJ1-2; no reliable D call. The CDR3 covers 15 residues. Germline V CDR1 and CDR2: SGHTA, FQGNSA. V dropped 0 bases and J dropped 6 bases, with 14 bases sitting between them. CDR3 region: CASSLAHRGFDGYTF. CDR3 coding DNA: TGTGCCAGCAGCTTAGCGCATCGAGGGTTCGATGGCTACACCTTC. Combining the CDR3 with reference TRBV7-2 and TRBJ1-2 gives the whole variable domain GAGVSQSPSNKVTEKGKDVELRCDPISGHTALYWYRQSLGQGLEFLIYFQGNSAPDKSGLPSDRFSAERTGGSVSTLTIQRTQQEDSAVYLCASSLAHRGFDGYTFGSGTRLTVV.

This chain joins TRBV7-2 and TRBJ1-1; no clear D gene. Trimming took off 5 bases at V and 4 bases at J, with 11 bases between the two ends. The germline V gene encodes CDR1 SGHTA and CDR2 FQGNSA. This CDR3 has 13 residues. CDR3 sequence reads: CASSLIGVTEAFF. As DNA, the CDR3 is TGTGCCAGCAGCCTAATCGGGGTCACTGAAGCTTTCTTT.

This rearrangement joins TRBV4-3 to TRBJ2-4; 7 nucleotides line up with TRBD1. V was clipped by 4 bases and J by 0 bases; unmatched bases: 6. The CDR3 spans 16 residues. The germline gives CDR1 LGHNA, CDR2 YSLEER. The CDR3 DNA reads TGCGCCAGCAGCCCCCACAGGGGCCTAGCCAAAAACATTCAGTACTTC. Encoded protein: CASSPHRGLAKNIQYF.

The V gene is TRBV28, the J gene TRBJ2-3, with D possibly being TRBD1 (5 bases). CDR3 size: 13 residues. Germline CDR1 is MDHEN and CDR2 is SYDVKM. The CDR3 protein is CALQQGSTDTQYF. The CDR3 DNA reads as TGTGCTTTGCAGCAGGGATCCACAGATACGCAGTATTTT.

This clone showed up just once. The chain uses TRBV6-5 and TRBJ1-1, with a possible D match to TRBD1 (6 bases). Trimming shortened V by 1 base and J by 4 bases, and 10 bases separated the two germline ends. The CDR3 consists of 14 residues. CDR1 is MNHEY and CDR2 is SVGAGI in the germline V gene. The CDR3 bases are TGTGCCAGCAGTTACTGGGGGGGCACCACTGAAGCTTTCTTT. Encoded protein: CASSYWGGTTEAFF.